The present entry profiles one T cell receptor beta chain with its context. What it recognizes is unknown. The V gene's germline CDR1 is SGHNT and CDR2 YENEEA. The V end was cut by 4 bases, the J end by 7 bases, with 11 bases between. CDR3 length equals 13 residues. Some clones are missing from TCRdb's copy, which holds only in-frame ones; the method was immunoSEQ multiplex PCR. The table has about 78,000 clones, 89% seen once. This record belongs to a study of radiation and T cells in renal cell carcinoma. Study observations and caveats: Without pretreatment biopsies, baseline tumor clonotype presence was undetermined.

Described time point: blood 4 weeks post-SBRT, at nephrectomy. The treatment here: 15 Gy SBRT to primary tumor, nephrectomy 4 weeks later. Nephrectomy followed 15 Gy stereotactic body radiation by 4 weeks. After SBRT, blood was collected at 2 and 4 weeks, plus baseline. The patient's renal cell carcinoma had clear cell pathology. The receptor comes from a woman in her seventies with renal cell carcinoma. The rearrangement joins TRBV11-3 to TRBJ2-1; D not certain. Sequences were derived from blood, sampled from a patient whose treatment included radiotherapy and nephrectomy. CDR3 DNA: TGTGCCAGCAGCTCATCCCTAGGGAATGAGCAGTTCTTC. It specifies CASSSSLGNEQFF. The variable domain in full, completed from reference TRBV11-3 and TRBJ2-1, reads EAGVVQSPRYKIIEKKQPVAFWCNPISGHNTLYWYLQNLGQGPELLIRYENEEAVDDSQLPKDRFSAERLKGVDSTLKIQPAELGDSAVYLCASSSSLGNEQFFGPGTRLTVL.